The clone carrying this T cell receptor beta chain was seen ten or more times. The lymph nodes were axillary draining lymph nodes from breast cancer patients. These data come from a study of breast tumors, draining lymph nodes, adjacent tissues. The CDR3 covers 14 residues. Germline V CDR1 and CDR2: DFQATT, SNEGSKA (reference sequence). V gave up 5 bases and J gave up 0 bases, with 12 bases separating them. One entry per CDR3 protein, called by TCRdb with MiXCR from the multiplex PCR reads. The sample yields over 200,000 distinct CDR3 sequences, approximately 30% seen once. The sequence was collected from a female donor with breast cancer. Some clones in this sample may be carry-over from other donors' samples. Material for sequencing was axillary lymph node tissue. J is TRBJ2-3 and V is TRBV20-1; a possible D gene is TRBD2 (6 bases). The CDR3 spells CSAPRRGSTDTQYF. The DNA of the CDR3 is TGCAGTGCTCCACGGCGGGGTAGCACAGATACGCAGTATTTT.